This record concerns one T cell receptor (beta chain) sequence. As yet, its antigen is unknown. The data are from a study of radiotherapy plus CTLA-4 blockade in lung cancer. Study at large: Around 18% of enrolled patients responded objectively, and approximately 34% had disease control. Study-wide findings and caveats: With interferon-beta, early dynamics of blood T cell clones were reported to best predict response. In blood, tumor-derived TCR clones expanded after radiotherapy plus ipilimumab.

Profiled with immunoSEQ multiplex PCR; TCRdb holds only in-frame clones, not every one. The sample yields roughly 93,000 clones, 75% to 90% seen once. Lung cancer patients with chemo-refractory metastatic non-small-cell disease were given focal radiation plus CTLA-4 blockade with ipilimumab. Sequenced here: peripheral blood, sampled from a patient treated with radiotherapy plus ipilimumab. The TCR comes from a human donor with non-small cell lung cancer who had a partial response to radiotherapy plus ipilimumab.

The CDR3 protein is CASSAGLDVYEQYF. The CDR3 DNA follows: TGTGCCAGCAGCGCGGGACTAGATGTCTACGAGCAGTACTTC. The V gene is TRBV9, the J gene TRBJ2-7; 8 bases are shared with TRBD2. Germline loops: CDR1 SGDLS, CDR2 YYNGEE. The CDR3 has 14 residues. The J segment lost 3 bases and the V segment lost 3 bases, leaving 5 bases of the junction unmatched.